These 11 T cell receptor beta chains originate from one sample sequenced in a study of cytomegalovirus exposure and HLA in healthy donors. A multiplex PCR was run with 60 Vbeta primers and 13 Jbeta primers. Using immunoSEQ multiplex PCR, the repertoire was profiled, and TCRdb retains in-frame clones only, with some absent. This sample has about 120,000 clones, with roughly 80% found just once. The sequencing input was PBMCs. These receptors were obtained from a male donor in good health and CMV-seronegative.

The CDR3 region is CASSPPGLAGGYTDTQYF. The CDR3 nucleotides are TGTGCCAGCAGTCCCCCGGGACTAGCGGGAGGGTACACAGATACGCAGTATTTT. The chain combines TRBV27 with TRBJ2-3; 16 nucleotides line up with TRBD2. The V gene end was trimmed by 5 bases and the J gene end by 2 bases; junction bases not matched to a gene: 7. Germline CDR1 and CDR2: MNHEY and SMNVEV (reference sequence). CDR3 length: 18 residues.

The V call is TRBV4-1, the J call TRBJ2-6; TRBD1 agrees at 7 bases. The CDR3 has 14 residues. Germline CDR1 is MGHRA and CDR2 is YSYEKL. The J segment lost 11 bases and the V segment lost 6 bases, leaving 10 bases of the junction unmatched. The CDR3 reads CASSLTGASHVLTF. CDR3 in DNA: TGCGCCAGCAGTCTTACAGGGGCGTCTCACGTCCTGACTTTC.

The chain combines TRBV18 with TRBJ1-6, with D possibly being TRBD1 (6 bases). Germline V CDR1 and CDR2: KGHSH, LQKENI. The CDR3 has 16 residues. The germline V and J ends were trimmed by 2 bases and 9 bases, with 17 bases remaining between them. The CDR3 bases are TGTGCCAGCTCACCAGGGTGGGACACCGGTGGTTCACCCCTCCACTTT. This codes for CASSPGWDTGGSPLHF.

This clone was detected once. CDR3 sequence: CASSVVGRGRTGELFF. In nucleotides, the CDR3 is TGTGCCAGCAGCGTAGTGGGAAGGGGGCGGACCGGGGAGCTGTTTTTT. This chain connects TRBV9 to TRBJ2-2; 7 positions agree with TRBD1. The CDR3 runs to 16 residues. CDR1 and CDR2 (germline): SGDLS, YYNGEE. After removal of 0 bases from V and 5 bases from J, the junction contained 7 bases not matched to a gene.

J is TRBJ2-1 and V is TRBV7-9, with 11 bases matching TRBD2. Germline V gene sequence: CDR1 SEHNR, CDR2 FQNEAQ (reference sequence). The trim removed 2 bases at V and 6 bases at J, leaving 6 bases unmatched. CDR3 length: 16 amino acids. The CDR3 region is CASSLRVSGRGNEQFF. CDR3 bases: TGTGCCAGCAGCTTAAGGGTTAGCGGGAGGGGCAATGAGCAGTTCTTC.

The V and J genes are TRBV27 and TRBJ1-1; unclear D gene. From germline, CDR1 is MNHEY and CDR2 SMNVEV (reference sequence). The germline V and J ends were trimmed by 6 bases and 1 base, with 12 bases remaining between them. This CDR3 comprises 14 residues. The CDR3: CASRSVAANTEAFF. Written as DNA, the CDR3 is TGTGCCAGCAGGTCCGTGGCGGCGAACACTGAAGCTTTCTTT.

Regarding this clone: Compared with germline, one end of the junction differs, possibly owing to a read error. The V gene is TRBV7-9, the J gene TRBJ2-7, with D maybe TRBD1 (6 bases). CDR1 SEHNR and CDR2 FQNEAQ come from the germline V gene (reference sequence). This CDR3 is 12 amino acids long. CDR3 sequence: CSSSLQGLEQYF. In DNA form, the CDR3 reads TGTTCCAGCAGCTTACAGGGTCTCGAGCAGTACTTC.

The V call is TRBV4-1, the J call TRBJ1-3; D remains unclear. Germline lookup yields CDR1 MGHRA and CDR2 YSYEKL. This CDR3 spans 18 amino acids. The V gene lost 1 base and the J gene lost 0 bases, with 16 bases spanning the gap. The CDR3 nucleotides are TGCGCCAGCAGCCAAGTCCTTCTTCCCCCCTACTCTGGAAACACCATATATTTT. As protein: CASSQVLLPPYSGNTIYF.

The chain links TRBV28 to TRBJ1-2, with TRBD1 as a possible D gene (6 bases). The germline gives CDR1 MDHEN, CDR2 SYDVKM. The CDR3 consists of 21 residues. V dropped 3 bases and J dropped 3 bases, with 32 bases sitting between them. In DNA form, the CDR3 reads TGTGCCAGCAGTTTTCGGGGGGGCACGGGACGGATGAAGCGGGGGCACTATGGCTACACCTTC. It codes for CASSFRGGTGRMKRGHYGYTF.

The chain combines TRBV29-1 with TRBJ1-2, with 8 bases identical to TRBD1. This CDR3 contains 12 residues. Trimming at V came to 7 bases and at J to 6 bases, leaving 7 bases not matched to a gene. Looked up from germline, CDR1 is SQVTM and CDR2 is ANQGSEA. CDR3 coding DNA: TGCAGCGGGACGACAGGGGAGGATGGCTACACCTTC. This encodes CSGTTGEDGYTF.

This rearrangement joins TRBV7-2 to TRBJ2-2, with 11 bases aligning to TRBD2. Germline loops: CDR1 SGHTA, CDR2 FQGNSA. The CDR3 contains 12 residues. V lost 5 bases, J lost 15 bases, and 5 bases stayed unmatched. CDR3 residues: CASSLTSGSVFF. For the CDR3, the DNA is TGTGCCAGCAGCCTCACTAGCGGGAGTGTGTTTTTT. Filled out from reference TRBV7-2 and TRBJ2-2, the complete variable domain reads GAGVSQSPSNKVTEKGKDVELRCDPISGHTALYWYRQSLGQGLEFLIYFQGNSAPDKSGLPSDRFSAERTGGSVSTLTIQRTQQEDSAVYLCASSLTSGSVFFGEGSRLTVL.